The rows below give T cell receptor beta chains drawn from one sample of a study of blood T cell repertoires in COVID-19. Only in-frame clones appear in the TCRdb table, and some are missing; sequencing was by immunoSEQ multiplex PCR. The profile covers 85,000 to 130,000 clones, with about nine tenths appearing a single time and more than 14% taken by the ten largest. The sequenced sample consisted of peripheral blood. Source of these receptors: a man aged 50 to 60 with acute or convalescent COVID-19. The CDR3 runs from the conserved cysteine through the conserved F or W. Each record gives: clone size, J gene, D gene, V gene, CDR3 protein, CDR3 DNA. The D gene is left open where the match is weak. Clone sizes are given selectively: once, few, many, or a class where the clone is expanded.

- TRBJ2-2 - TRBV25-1 CASSGPSTGELFF TGTGCCAGCAGTGGTCCGTCCACCGGGGAGCTGTTTTTT
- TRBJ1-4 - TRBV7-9 CASSHYRATNEKLFF TGTGCCAGCAGCCACTACAGGGCCACTAATGAAAAACTGTTTTTT
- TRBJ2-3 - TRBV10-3 CAIQLADTQYF TGTGCCATCCAATTAGCGGATACGCAGTATTTT
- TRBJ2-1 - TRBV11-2 CASSLGEGVSEQFF TGTGCCAGCAGCTTAGGGGAGGGGGTTAGTGAGCAGTTCTTC
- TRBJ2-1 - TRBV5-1 CASSKGNEQFF TGCGCCAGCAGCAAGGGGAATGAGCAGTTCTTC
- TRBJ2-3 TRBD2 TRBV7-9 CASSSTSGIDTQYF TGTGCCAGCAGCTCGACTAGCGGGATAGATACGCAGTATTTT
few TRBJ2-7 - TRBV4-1 CASSQDPGDPYGEQYF TGCGCCAGCAGCCAAGATCCGGGTGATCCTTATGGCGAGCAGTACTTC
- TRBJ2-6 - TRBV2 CASRGSRRSGANVLTF TGTGCCAGCAGGGGCAGCCGACGATCTGGGGCCAACGTCCTGACTTTC
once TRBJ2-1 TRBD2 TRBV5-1 CASSLGGGGYNEQFF TGCGCCAGCAGCTTGGGCGGGGGTGGCTACAATGAGCAGTTCTTC
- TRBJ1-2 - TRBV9 CASSGPGNYYGYTF TGTGCCAGCAGCGGACCAGGGAACTACTATGGCTACACCTTC
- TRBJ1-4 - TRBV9 CASSPRGGGNEKLFF TGTGCCAGCAGCCCGAGGGGGGGAGGCAATGAAAAACTGTTTTTT
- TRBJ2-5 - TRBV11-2 CASSPDSANQETQYF TGTGCCAGCAGCCCAGACAGTGCGAACCAAGAGACCCAGTACTTC
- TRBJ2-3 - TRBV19 CASSIRGSTDTQYF TGTGCCAGTAGTATAAGGGGTAGCACAGATACGCAGTATTTT
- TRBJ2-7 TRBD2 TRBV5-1 CASSPGPLAGVEEQYF TGCGCCAGCAGCCCAGGGCCACTAGCGGGAGTTGAGGAGCAGTACTTC
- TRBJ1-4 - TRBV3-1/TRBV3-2 CASSQDQGGKLFF TGTGCCAGCAGCCAAGATCAGGGTGGAAAACTGTTTTTT
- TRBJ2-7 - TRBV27 CASSPGRGLYEQYF TGTGCCAGCAGCCCGGGGAGGGGGTTGTACGAGCAGTACTTC
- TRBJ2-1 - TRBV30 CAWSLQGNEQFF TGTGCCTGGTCCCTCCAGGGGAATGAGCAGTTCTTC
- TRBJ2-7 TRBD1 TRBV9 CASSGGTGTLHEQYF TGTGCCAGCAGCGGGGGGACAGGGACCCTCCACGAGCAGTACTTC
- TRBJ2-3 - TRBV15 CATSRGTSTDTQYF TGTGCCACCAGCAGAGGGACTAGCACAGATACGCAGTATTTT
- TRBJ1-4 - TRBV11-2 CASSPIFDRSEKLFF TGTGCCAGCAGCCCTATTTTCGACAGGAGTGAAAAACTGTTTTTT
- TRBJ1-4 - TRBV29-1 CSVLPEGGWEKLFF TGCAGCGTTCTTCCGGAGGGGGGGTGGGAAAAACTGTTTTTT
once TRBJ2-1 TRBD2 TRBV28 CASNLGGSLALYNEQFF TGTGCCAGCAACCTGGGGGGGAGTCTAGCGCTTTACAATGAGCAGTTCTTC
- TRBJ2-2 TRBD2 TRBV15 CATSRDDTSAGELFF TGTGCCACCAGCAGAGATGACACTAGCGCCGGGGAGCTGTTTTTT
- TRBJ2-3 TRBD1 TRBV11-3 CASSLGGQGEDTQYF TGTGCCAGCAGCTTAGGCGGACAGGGGGAAGATACGCAGTATTTT
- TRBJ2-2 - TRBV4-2 CASSQDQGGELFF TGTGCCAGCAGCCAAGATCAGGGCGGGGAGCTGTTTTTT
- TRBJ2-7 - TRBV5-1 CASSLDLGTRTYEQYF TGCGCCAGCAGCTTGGACCTCGGGACTCGAACCTACGAGCAGTACTTC
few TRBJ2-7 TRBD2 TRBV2 CASSEALLAGSYEQYF TGTGCCAGCAGTGAAGCGCTGCTAGCGGGGTCCTACGAGCAGTACTTC
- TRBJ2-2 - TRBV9 CASSPQGFSTGELFF TGTGCCAGCAGCCCGCAGGGTTTTTCCACCGGGGAGCTGTTTTTT
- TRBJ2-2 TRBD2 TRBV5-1 CASSFRLAGRSGELFF TGCGCCAGCAGCTTCCGACTAGCGGGACGGTCCGGGGAGCTGTTTTTT
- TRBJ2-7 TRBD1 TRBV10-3 CASGQQGFYEQYF TGTGCCTCGGGACAGCAAGGCTTTTACGAGCAGTACTTC
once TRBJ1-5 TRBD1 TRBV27 CASSSRGQGRQPQHF TGTGCCAGCAGTTCTCGGGGACAGGGTCGTCAGCCCCAGCATTTT
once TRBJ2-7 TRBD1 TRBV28 CASSNLGQTYEQYF TGTGCCAGCAGTAACTTGGGACAGACCTACGAGCAGTACTTC
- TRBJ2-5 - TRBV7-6 CASSLMARQETQYF TGTGCCAGCAGCTTAATGGCTAGACAAGAGACCCAGTACTTC
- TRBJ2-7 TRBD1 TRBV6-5 CASTPGQASYEQYF TGTGCCAGCACCCCGGGACAGGCCTCCTACGAGCAGTACTTC
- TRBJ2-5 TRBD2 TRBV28 CASSPGTSGRAEETQYF TGTGCCAGCAGTCCCGGGACTAGCGGGAGGGCAGAGGAGACCCAGTACTTC
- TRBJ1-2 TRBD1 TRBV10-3 CAISESWDRDGYTF TGTGCCATCAGTGAGTCATGGGACAGGGACGGCTACACCTTC
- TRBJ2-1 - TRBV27 CASSLEGRNEDEQFF TGTGCCAGCAGCCTGGAGGGGAGAAATGAGGATGAGCAGTTCTTC
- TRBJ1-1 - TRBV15 CATSRVIGRGTEAFF TGTGCCACCAGCAGAGTCATTGGTCGGGGCACTGAAGCTTTCTTT
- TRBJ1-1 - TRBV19 CASRRQEREAFF TGTGCCAGTAGACGACAGGAACGTGAAGCTTTCTTT
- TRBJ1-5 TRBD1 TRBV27 CASSHGQAGQPQHF TGTGCCAGCAGTCACGGACAGGCGGGTCAGCCCCAGCATTTT
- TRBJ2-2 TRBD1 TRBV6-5 CASRLGQANTGELFF TGTGCCAGCAGGCTGGGACAGGCAAACACCGGGGAGCTGTTTTTT
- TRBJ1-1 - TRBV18 CASSPLKESEAFF TGTGCCAGCTCACCACTTAAGGAGAGTGAAGCTTTCTTT
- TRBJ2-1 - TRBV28 CASSPAGRNNEQFF TGTGCCAGCAGTCCCGCGGGTCGGAACAATGAGCAGTTCTTC
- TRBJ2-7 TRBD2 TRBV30 CAWSAGTSGRNEQYF TGTGCCTGGAGTGCCGGGACTAGCGGGAGGAACGAGCAGTACTTC
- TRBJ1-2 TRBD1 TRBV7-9 CASSSPDRAGGYTF TGTGCCAGCAGCTCCCCCGACAGGGCCGGAGGCTACACCTTC
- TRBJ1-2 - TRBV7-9 CASRPGRADYGYTF TGTGCCAGCAGGCCCGGCAGGGCGGACTATGGCTACACCTTC
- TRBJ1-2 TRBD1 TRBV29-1 CSVAQSPGQGAVYGYTF TGCAGCGTTGCCCAATCCCCGGGGCAGGGGGCCGTCTATGGCTACACCTTC
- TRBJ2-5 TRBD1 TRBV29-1 CSVSWTGGETQYF TGCAGCGTTTCATGGACAGGGGGAGAGACCCAGTACTTC
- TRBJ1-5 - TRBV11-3 CASSFRPHGGSNQPQHF TGTGCCAGCAGCTTTCGGCCGCACGGGGGGAGCAATCAGCCCCAGCATTTT
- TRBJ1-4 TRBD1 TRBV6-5 CASRTGDRGGEKLFF TGTGCCAGCAGGACTGGGGACAGGGGAGGAGAAAAACTGTTTTTT
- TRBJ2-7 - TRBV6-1 CASSDRYYEQYF TGTGCCAGCAGTGACAGGTACTACGAGCAGTACTTC
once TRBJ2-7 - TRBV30 CAWNQGNHEQYF TGTGCCTGGAACCAGGGCAACCACGAGCAGTACTTC
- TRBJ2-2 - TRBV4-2 CASSLTRDLSTGELFF TGTGCCAGCAGCCTGACCAGGGATCTGAGCACCGGGGAGCTGTTTTTT
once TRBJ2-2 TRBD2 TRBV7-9 CASSFSGLAGNTGELFF TGTGCCAGCAGTTTCAGCGGACTAGCGGGAAACACCGGGGAGCTGTTTTTT
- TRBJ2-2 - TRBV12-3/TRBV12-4 CASSPSNAGELFF TGTGCCAGCAGCCCTAGCAATGCGGGGGAGCTGTTTTTT
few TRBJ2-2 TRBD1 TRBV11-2 CASSLEGGGTGELFF TGTGCCAGCAGCTTAGAAGGGGGCGGCACCGGGGAGCTGTTTTTT
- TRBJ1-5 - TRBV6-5 CASSPRVAGQPQHF TGTGCCAGCAGTCCTAGGGTGGCGGGGCAGCCCCAGCATTTT
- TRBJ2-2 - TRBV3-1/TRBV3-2 CASSPRGGTGELFF TGTGCCAGCAGCCCCAGGGGTGGCACCGGGGAGCTGTTTTTT